One sample yielded the 8 T cell receptor beta chains listed below, sequenced in a study of OX40 agonist ivuxolimab in advanced cancers. This table comes from immunoSEQ multiplex PCR, and its TCRdb copy is limited to in-frame clones, with some not included. The repertoire holds 60,000 or so clones, with approximately 94% as singletons. Specimen: CD4+ or CD8+ T cells sorted from blood, collected in a trial of the OX40 agonist ivuxolimab. These receptors originate from an adult with an advanced solid tumor such as melanoma, head and neck, liver or kidney cancer.

The gene calls are TRBV29-1 and TRBJ1-2; 7 bases match TRBD1. V trimming: 0 bases; J trimming: 3 bases; junction bases outside the gene matches: 7. The CDR3 is 15 residues long. Germline lookup yields CDR1 SQVTM and CDR2 ANQGSEA. The CDR3, as DNA: TGCAGCGTTGAAGATCTTGACAGGGACGACTATGGCTACACCTTC. Protein: CSVEDLDRDDYGYTF.

The genes are TRBV19 and TRBJ1-1, with 8 positions matching TRBD1. CDR3 length: 14 residues. Germline V CDR1 and CDR2: LNHDA, SQIVND (reference sequence). V dropped 5 bases and J dropped 1; count of bases not matched to a gene: 3. The CDR3 loop is CASSAGQGNTEAFF. The CDR3, as DNA: TGTGCCAGTAGTGCAGGACAGGGGAACACTGAAGCTTTCTTT.

The genes are TRBV5-6 and TRBJ1-2; D unclear. The CDR3 covers 14 residues. CDR1 SGHDT and CDR2 YYEEEE come from the germline V gene. V lost 2 bases and J 2 bases, leaving 10 bases between the germline ends. The CDR3 DNA follows: TGTGCCAGCAGCTTCGTTGAGACAAACTATGGCTACACCTTC. As protein: CASSFVETNYGYTF.

The chain links TRBV6-5 to TRBJ2-5, with TRBD1 identical over 7 bases. J gave up 1 base and V 2 bases, and 7 bases lay outside the gene matches. Germline V gene lookup returns CDR1 MNHEY and CDR2 SVGAGI. The CDR3 is 16 residues long. CDR3: CASSYTTGDLQETQYF. The CDR3 nucleotides are TGTGCCAGCAGTTACACCACAGGGGACCTCCAAGAGACCCAGTACTTC.

J is TRBJ1-1 and V is TRBV11-3, with no clear D. The CDR3 contains 13 residues. The V end lost 1 base, the J end lost 4 bases, and 7 bases lay between the germline ends. Germline V CDR1 and CDR2: SGHNT, YENEEA. The CDR3 nucleotides are TGTGCCAGCAGCTTAGGTTATGGCACTGAAGCTTTCTTT. It specifies CASSLGYGTEAFF.

This clone showed up just once. The chain couples TRBV19 to TRBJ2-1; 7 nucleotides agree with TRBD2. Germline CDR1 and CDR2: LNHDA and SQIVND (reference sequence). Trimming cost V 3 bases and J 7 bases; bases outside gene matches: 9. The length of the CDR3 is 15 residues. Here the CDR3 reads CASSITAGEMNEQFF. The CDR3 DNA reads as TGTGCCAGTAGTATTACGGCGGGAGAGATGAATGAGCAGTTCTTC.

This chain links TRBV19 with TRBJ1-1; unclear D gene. The V and J ends lost 1 base and 4 bases respectively, with 4 bases between them. Germline V gene sequence: CDR1 LNHDA, CDR2 SQIVND (reference sequence). The CDR3 sequence is 12 residues long. The CDR3 nucleotides read TGTGCCAGTAGTATAGCCGGCACTGAAGCTTTCTTT. This codes for CASSIAGTEAFF.

CDR3 DNA sequence: TGTGCCAGCAGCTCCTCGGGACTAGCGGGAGGCCAAAGCTCCTACGAGCAGTACTTC. It is translated as CASSSSGLAGGQSSYEQYF. The chain couples TRBV11-3 to TRBJ2-7; 15 bases are a match to TRBD2. This CDR3 spans 19 amino acids. Germline CDR1 is SGHNT and CDR2 is YENEEA. The V gene end was trimmed by 4 bases and the J gene end by 0 bases; junction bases not matched to a gene: 10. The whole variable domain, filled in from reference TRBV11-3 and TRBJ2-7, reads EAGVVQSPRYKIIEKKQPVAFWCNPISGHNTLYWYLQNLGQGPELLIRYENEEAVDDSQLPKDRFSAERLKGVDSTLKIQPAELGDSAVYLCASSSSGLAGGQSSYEQYFGPGTRLTVT.